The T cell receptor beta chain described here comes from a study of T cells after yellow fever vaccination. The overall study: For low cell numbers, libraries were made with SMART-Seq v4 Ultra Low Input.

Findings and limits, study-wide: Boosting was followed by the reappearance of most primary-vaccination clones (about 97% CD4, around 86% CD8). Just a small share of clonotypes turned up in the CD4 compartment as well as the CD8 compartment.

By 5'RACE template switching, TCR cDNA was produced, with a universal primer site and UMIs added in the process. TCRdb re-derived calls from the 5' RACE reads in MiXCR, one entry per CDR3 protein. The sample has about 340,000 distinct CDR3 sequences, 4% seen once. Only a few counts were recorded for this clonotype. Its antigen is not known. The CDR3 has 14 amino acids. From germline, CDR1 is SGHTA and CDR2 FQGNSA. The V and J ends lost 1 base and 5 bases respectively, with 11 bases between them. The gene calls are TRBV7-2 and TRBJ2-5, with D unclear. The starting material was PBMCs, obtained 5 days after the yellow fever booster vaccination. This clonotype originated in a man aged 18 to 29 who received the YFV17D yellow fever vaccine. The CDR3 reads CASSLGLVAETQYF. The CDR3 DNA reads TGTGCCAGCAGCTTAGGTCTAGTAGCTGAGACCCAGTACTTC.